The TCR beta chain described here comes from a study of control samples from healthy donors and cancer patients. Repertoires were generated with immunoSEQ multiplex PCR, while TCRdb's copy carries only in-frame clones and drops some. The sample lists some 71,000 clones, approximately 90% occurring once. Germline V gene lookup returns CDR1 DFQATT and CDR2 SNEGSKA (reference sequence). The CDR3 sequence is 11 residues long. V lost 3 bases to trimming and J lost 5 bases, with 7 bases between them. The V and J genes are TRBV20-1 and TRBJ2-5; D is unresolved. The TCR sequence derives from a woman in her forties or fifties with colorectal cancer. Sample: PBMCs. The DNA of the CDR3 is TGCAGTGCTAGGTTGGGGGAGACCCAGTACTTC. As protein: CSARLGETQYF.